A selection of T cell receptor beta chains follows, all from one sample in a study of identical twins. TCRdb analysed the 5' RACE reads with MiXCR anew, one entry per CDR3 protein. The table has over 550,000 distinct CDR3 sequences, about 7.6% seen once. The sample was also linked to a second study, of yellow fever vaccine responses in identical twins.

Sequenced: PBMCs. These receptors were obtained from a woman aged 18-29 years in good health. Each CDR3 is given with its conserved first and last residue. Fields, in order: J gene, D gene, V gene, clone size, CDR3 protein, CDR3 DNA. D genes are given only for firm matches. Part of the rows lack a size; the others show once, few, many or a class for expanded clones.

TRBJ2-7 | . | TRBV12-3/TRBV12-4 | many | CASTEGSYEQYF | TGTGCCAGCACCGAGGGTTCCTACGAGCAGTACTTC
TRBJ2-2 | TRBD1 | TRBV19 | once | CASSIQGAANTGELFF | TGTGCCAGTAGTATCCAGGGGGCCGCGAACACCGGGGAGCTGTTTTTT
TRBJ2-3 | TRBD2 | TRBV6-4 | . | CASSEFSGITQYF | TGTGCCAGCAGTGAATTCAGCGGGATAACGCAGTATTTT
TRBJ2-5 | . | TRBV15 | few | CATSTGTAGTQYF | TGTGCCACCAGCACCGGGACGGCGGGGACCCAGTACTTC
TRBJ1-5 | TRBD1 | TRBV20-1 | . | CSASLTGAQPQHF | TGCAGTGCTAGTTTGACAGGGGCCCAGCCCCAGCATTTT
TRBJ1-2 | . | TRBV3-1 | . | CASSPGGDVKANYGYTF | TGTGCCAGCAGCCCGGGGGGGGACGTCAAAGCTAACTATGGCTACACCTTC
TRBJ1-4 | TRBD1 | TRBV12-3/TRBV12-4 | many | CASSLTGNEKLFF | TGTGCCAGCAGTCTGACAGGGAACGAAAAACTGTTTTTT
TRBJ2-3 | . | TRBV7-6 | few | CASSFRTQLPADTQYF | TGTGCCAGCAGCTTCAGGACCCAACTGCCGGCAGATACGCAGTATTTT
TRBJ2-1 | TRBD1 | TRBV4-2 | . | CASSQIRQGSFNEQFF | TGTGCCAGCAGCCAAATTAGACAGGGGTCATTCAATGAGCAGTTCTTC
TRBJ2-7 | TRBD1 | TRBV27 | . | CASSGQGWGEQYF | TGTGCCAGCAGCGGACAGGGCTGGGGCGAGCAGTACTTC
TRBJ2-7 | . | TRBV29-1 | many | CSVEIRTSSYEQYF | TGCAGCGTTGAGATACGCACTAGCTCCTACGAGCAGTACTTC
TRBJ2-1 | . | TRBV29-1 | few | CSVVPKLIYNEQFF | TGCAGCGTTGTCCCCAAACTAATTTACAATGAGCAGTTCTTC
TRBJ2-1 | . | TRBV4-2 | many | CASSQDRQSFYNEQFF | TGTGCCAGCAGCCAAGATCGGCAGAGTTTCTACAATGAGCAGTTCTTC
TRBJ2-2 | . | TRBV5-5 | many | CASSLDVSFTGELFF | TGTGCCAGCAGCTTGGACGTCAGTTTTACCGGGGAGCTGTTTTTT
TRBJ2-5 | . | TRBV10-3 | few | CATKDREGKETQYF | TGTGCCACAAAGGACAGGGAGGGTAAGGAGACCCAGTACTTC
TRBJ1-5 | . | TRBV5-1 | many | CASSLTTGQGQPQHF | TGCGCCAGCAGCTTGACCACAGGGCAGGGGCAGCCCCAGCATTTT
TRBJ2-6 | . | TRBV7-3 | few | CATGESGANVLTF | TGTGCCACCGGGGAGTCTGGGGCCAACGTCCTGACTTTC
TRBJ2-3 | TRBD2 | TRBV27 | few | CASNPGLGSTDTQYF | TGTGCCAGCAACCCGGGACTAGGGAGCACAGATACGCAGTATTTT
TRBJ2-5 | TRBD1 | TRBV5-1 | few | CASSFGSGQAETQYF | TGCGCCAGCAGCTTTGGTTCGGGACAGGCGGAGACCCAGTACTTC
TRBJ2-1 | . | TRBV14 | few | CASSQGALGEQFF | TGTGCCAGCAGCCAAGGAGCCTTGGGTGAGCAGTTCTTC
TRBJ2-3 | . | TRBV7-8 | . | CASSLVLVYSTDTQYF | TGTGCCAGCAGCTTAGTGCTAGTTTATAGCACAGATACGCAGTATTTT
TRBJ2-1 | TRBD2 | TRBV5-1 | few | CASSFNALAGGGNEQFF | TGCGCCAGCAGCTTCAACGCCCTAGCGGGTGGGGGCAATGAGCAGTTCTTC
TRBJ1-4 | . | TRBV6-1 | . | CASSIGRDSEKLFF | TGTGCCAGCAGTATCGGGAGGGATAGTGAAAAACTGTTTTTT
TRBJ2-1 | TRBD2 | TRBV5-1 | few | CASSYTSGGSYNEQFF | TGCGCCAGCAGCTATACTAGCGGGGGATCCTACAATGAGCAGTTCTTC
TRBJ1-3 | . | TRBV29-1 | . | CSVGGDQTSGNTIYF | TGCAGCGTTGGGGGGGACCAAACCTCTGGAAACACCATATATTTT
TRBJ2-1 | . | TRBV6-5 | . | CASSYSPRWLGNYNEQFF | TGTGCCAGCAGTTACTCGCCGCGCTGGTTGGGGAACTACAATGAGCAGTTCTTC
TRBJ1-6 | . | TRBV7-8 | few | CASSLGGRSSYNSPLHF | TGTGCCAGCAGCTTAGGGGGCCGGAGCTCCTATAATTCACCCCTCCACTTT
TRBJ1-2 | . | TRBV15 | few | CATSRVGSAYGYTF | TGTGCCACCAGCAGAGTAGGTTCCGCCTATGGCTACACCTTC
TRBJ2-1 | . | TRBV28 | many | CASSFPPGEQFF | TGTGCCAGCAGTTTCCCCCCGGGTGAGCAGTTCTTC
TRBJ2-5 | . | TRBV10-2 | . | CASTGTEEETQYF | TGCGCCAGCACCGGGACGGAGGAGGAGACCCAGTACTTC
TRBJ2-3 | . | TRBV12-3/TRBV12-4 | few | CASSFRPLPGGDTQYF | TGTGCCAGCAGTTTCCGACCTCTACCCGGGGGAGATACGCAGTATTTT
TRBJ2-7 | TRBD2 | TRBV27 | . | CASSLLAGDYEQYF | TGTGCCAGCAGTTTACTAGCGGGAGACTACGAGCAGTACTTC
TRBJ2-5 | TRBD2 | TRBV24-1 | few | CATSDLKSSGRMDETQYF | TGTGCCACCAGTGATTTGAAGTCTAGCGGGAGGATGGATGAGACCCAGTACTTC
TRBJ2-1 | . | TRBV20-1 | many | CSARSGGRGFNEQFF | TGCAGTGCTAGGTCTGGGGGCCGAGGATTCAATGAGCAGTTCTTC
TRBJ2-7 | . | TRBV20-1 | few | CSARPITRTYEQYF | TGCAGTGCTAGACCAATAACTAGGACCTACGAGCAGTACTTC
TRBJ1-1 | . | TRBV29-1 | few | CSVEGTKNDTEAFF | TGCAGCGTTGAGGGGACAAAGAATGACACTGAAGCTTTCTTT
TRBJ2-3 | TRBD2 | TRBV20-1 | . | CSARIAGGTDTQYF | TGCAGTGCTAGAATAGCGGGAGGCACAGATACGCAGTATTTT
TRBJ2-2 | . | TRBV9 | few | CASSPWGGPGELFF | TGTGCCAGCAGCCCATGGGGTGGGCCCGGGGAGCTGTTTTTT
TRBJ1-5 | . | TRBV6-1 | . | CASRRDGGNQPQHF | TGTGCCAGCAGAAGGGACGGTGGGAATCAGCCCCAGCATTTT
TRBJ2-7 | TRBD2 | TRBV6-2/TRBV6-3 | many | CASSYSKSSGRAVYEQYF | TGTGCCAGCAGTTACTCGAAGAGTTCCGGGAGGGCCGTCTACGAGCAGTACTTC
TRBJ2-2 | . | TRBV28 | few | CASSRDGGELFF | TGTGCCAGCAGTAGGGACGGCGGGGAGCTGTTTTTT
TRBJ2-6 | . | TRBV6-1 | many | CASSVISGANVLTF | TGTGCCAGCAGCGTGATCTCTGGGGCCAACGTCCTGACTTTC
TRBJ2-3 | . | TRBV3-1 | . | CASSRLLVDTQYF | TGTGCCAGCAGCCGCTTACTAGTCGATACGCAGTATTTT
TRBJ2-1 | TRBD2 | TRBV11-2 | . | CASSLGLAGSSSSYNEQFF | TGTGCCAGCAGCCTGGGACTAGCGGGCTCTTCCAGCTCCTACAATGAGCAGTTCTTC